The 20 T cell receptor beta chains presented below share a single source sample, sequenced in a study of T-cell reconstitution after alpha-beta-depleted transplantation in children. Unique molecular identifiers were built into the TCRbeta library. TCRdb used MiXCR to reprocess the PCR reads, holding one entry per CDR3 protein. This table has approximately 200,000 distinct CDR3 sequences, approximately 14% appearing once. The sequences come from PBMCs from the stem cell graft donor, collected from the stem cell graft. These receptors originate from a human donor who donated a stem cell graft to a child with acute lymphoblastic leukemia.

There are many counts of this clonotype. The rearrangement links TRBV27 to TRBJ2-7; D assignment may be TRBD1 or TRBD2 (6 bases each). Between the trimmed V and J ends, which lost 5 bases and 12 bases, there was a span of 17 bases. CDR3 length equals 12 residues. Germline V CDR1 and CDR2: MNHEY, SMNVEV (reference sequence). This CDR3 is CASSMRGAIAYF. The CDR3 DNA follows: TGTGCCAGCAGTATGAGGGGGGCGATCGCGTACTTC.

Many counts were recorded for this clonotype. The CDR3 nucleotides read TGCGCCAGCAGCCAAGCGGGGACTAGCGCTCTAATGGCGCAGTTCTTC. This codes for CASSQAGTSALMAQFF. The J gene is TRBJ2-1, the V gene TRBV4-1, with 10 bases fitting TRBD2. V was clipped by 1 base and J by 12 bases; unmatched bases: 12. Germline-derived CDR1 and CDR2 are MGHRA and YSYEKL. The CDR3 spans 16 residues.

The V call is TRBV7-2, the J call TRBJ2-7, with TRBD1 identical over 8 bases. With 1 base clipped from V and 0 bases from J, the junction kept 2 bases outside the gene matches. Per the germline V gene, CDR1 is SGHTA and CDR2 is FQGNSA. The CDR3 totals 15 residues. CDR3 in amino acids: CASSLVDRGSYEQYF. As DNA, the CDR3 is TGTGCCAGCAGCTTAGTAGACAGGGGCTCCTACGAGCAGTACTTC.

This clonotype was seen ten or more times. The chain has TRBV5-5 and TRBJ1-1; maybe TRBD1 (5 bases). Germline loops: CDR1 SGHKS, CDR2 YYEKEE (reference sequence). This CDR3 is built from 15 residues. Trimming took off 0 bases at V and 1 base at J, with 10 bases between the two ends. CDR3 sequence (DNA): TGTGCCAGCAGCTTGGTCCGGGGGGGGAACACTGAAGCTTTCTTT. This codes for CASSLVRGGNTEAFF.

The chain joins TRBV20-1 to TRBJ2-1; 9 nucleotides agree with TRBD2. There are 16 residues in the CDR3. The V segment lost 3 bases and the J segment 6 bases; nucleotides outside the gene matches: 12. Germline values: CDR1 DFQATT, CDR2 SNEGSKA (reference sequence). The DNA of the CDR3 is TGCAGTGCTAGCCTACACGGGCGGGAGGGCCCCAATGAGCAGTTCTTC. This sequence encodes CSASLHGREGPNEQFF.

The sample holds many counts of this clonotype. This chain connects TRBV25-1 to TRBJ2-1; 11 bases map to TRBD1. J lost 7 bases, V lost 7 bases, and 6 bases had no gene match. Germline CDR1 reads MGHDK; CDR2 reads SYGVNS. The CDR3 is 14 amino acids. CDR3 DNA sequence: TGTGCCAGCACGCCGGGACAGGGGGGTAATGAGCAGTTCTTC. Amino acid sequence: CASTPGQGGNEQFF.

This clonotype has a count of ten or more. This chain joins TRBV12-3 or TRBV12-4 and TRBJ2-3; no clear D. The CDR3 runs to 13 residues. Trimming removed 3 bases at V and 0 bases at J, with 4 bases between. CDR3 in amino acids: CASSFGSTDTQYF. CDR3 DNA sequence: TGTGCCAGCAGTTTCGGGAGCACAGATACGCAGTATTTT.

This clonotype showed up just a few times. The chain has TRBV5-1 and TRBJ2-1, with 12 positions matching TRBD2. CDR3 length: 21 amino acids. Germline-derived CDR1 and CDR2 are SGHRS and YFSETQ. Losses at the gene ends were 1 base for V and 5 bases for J; bases not matched to a gene: 19. CDR3 in amino acids: CASSLFTVPSGRARRDNEQFF. The CDR3 DNA reads TGCGCCAGCAGCTTGTTTACTGTCCCTAGCGGGAGGGCTCGGCGCGACAATGAGCAGTTCTTC.

This clonotype was detected many times. The chain uses TRBV25-1 and TRBJ2-3; 13 bases line up with TRBD2. This CDR3 region has 17 residues. Germline V gene sequence: CDR1 MGHDK, CDR2 SYGVNS. Germline trimming cut 5 bases from V and 1 base from J; bases unmatched to any gene: 6. CDR3 sequence (DNA): TGTGCCAGCAGTTCCGGGACTAGCGGGATAGGCACAGATACGCAGTATTTT. Encoded protein: CASSSGTSGIGTDTQYF. The full variable domain, rest sourced from reference TRBV25-1 and TRBJ2-3, is EADIYQTPRYLVIGTGKKITLECSQTMGHDKMYWYQQDPGMELHLIHYSYGVNSTEKGDLSSESTVSRIRTEHFPLTLESARPSHTSQYLCASSSGTSGIGTDTQYFGPGTRLTVL.

This clonotype appeared a single time. A single base separates this from a much larger clone, so it may be a read error. The rearrangement joins TRBV13 to TRBJ1-1, with TRBD1 as a possible D gene (5 bases). The CDR3 covers 14 residues. The ends were cut back, 2 bases at V and 5 bases at J, with 12 bases in the middle. From germline, CDR1 is PRHDT and CDR2 FYEKMQ (reference sequence). This CDR3 reads CASSLWGPETEAFF. Here the CDR3 DNA reads TGTGCCAGCAGCTTATGGGGCCCCGAGACTGAAGCTTTCTTT.

The chain has TRBV18 and TRBJ1-5, with D uncertain. With 2 bases removed from V and 4 bases from J, the gap between germline ends came to 9 bases. Germline CDR1 KGHSH, CDR2 LQKENI. The CDR3 totals 14 residues. The CDR3 reads CASSPSSGNQPQHF. CDR3 coding DNA: TGTGCCAGCTCACCATCGAGCGGGAATCAGCCCCAGCATTTT.

In its sample, this clonotype was seen many times. The rearrangement joins TRBV7-9 to TRBJ2-1, with 8 bases aligning to TRBD2. Per the germline V gene, CDR1 is SEHNR and CDR2 is FQNEAQ (reference sequence). Germline trimming cut 4 bases from V and 6 bases from J; bases unmatched to any gene: 5. CDR3 length equals 14 residues. In nucleotides, the CDR3 is TGTGCCAGCAGCTCGGCCGGGACTAGCAATGAGCAGTTCTTC. Residues: CASSSAGTSNEQFF.

This chain uses TRBV18 with TRBJ2-4; D is possibly TRBD1 or TRBD2 (5 bases each). V dropped 3 bases and J dropped 15 bases, with 12 bases sitting between them. Germline-derived CDR1 and CDR2 are KGHSH and LQKENI. The CDR3 sequence is 11 residues long. In DNA, the CDR3 is TGTGCCAGCTCACCCGGTGGGGGAATGTACTTC. Encoded protein: CASSPGGGMYF.

There are a few counts of this clonotype. The rearrangement joins TRBV20-1 to TRBJ1-2; the D is unclear. Per the germline V gene, CDR1 is DFQATT and CDR2 is SNEGSKA (reference sequence). The CDR3 runs to 15 residues. Trimming took 6 bases from V and 0 from J, leaving 17 bases between them. CDR3: CSALQEARTNYGYTF. DNA of the CDR3: TGCAGTGCCCTGCAGGAGGCCAGAACTAACTATGGCTACACCTTC.

This clonotype occurred many times. The chain recombines TRBV19 with TRBJ1-3; no clear D. Trimming shortened V by 8 bases and J by 3 bases, and 11 bases separated the two germline ends. The CDR3 is 13 residues long. Germline values: CDR1 LNHDA, CDR2 SQIVND (reference sequence). Written as DNA, the CDR3 is TGTGCCAGTGGAAACTTCGGTGGAAACACCATATATTTT. Translation: CASGNFGGNTIYF.

This clonotype was recorded many times. V and J are TRBV19 and TRBJ2-1; 7 bases line up with TRBD2. Germline V gene lookup returns CDR1 LNHDA and CDR2 SQIVND (reference sequence). Trimming at V came to 5 bases and at J to 8 bases, leaving 12 bases not matched to a gene. The CDR3 loop spans 15 amino acids. Here the CDR3 DNA reads TGTGCCAGTAGTTGGTCCGGGAGGAACTTTTATGAGCAGTTCTTC. This sequence encodes CASSWSGRNFYEQFF.

The chain is built from TRBV6-1 and TRBJ2-1; D is possibly TRBD1 (6 bases). This CDR3 is built from 15 residues. Germline CDR1 MNHNS, CDR2 SASEGT. The V end was cut by 6 bases, the J end by 10 bases, with 22 bases between. The CDR3 here is CASSVVLGGNKEQFF. DNA of the CDR3: TGTGCCAGCAGCGTAGTATTAGGGGGTAATAAAGAGCAGTTCTTC.

This rearrangement joins TRBV5-1 to TRBJ2-2; D not certain. The V gene lost 4 bases and the J gene lost 1 base, with 14 bases spanning the gap. The CDR3 totals 16 residues. Germline assignment: CDR1 SGHRS and CDR2 YFSETQ. The CDR3 DNA sequence: TGCGCCAGCAGCCCAGACTTAAACAGGAACACCGGGGAGCTGTTTTTT. The encoded protein is CASSPDLNRNTGELFF. Using reference TRBV5-1 and TRBJ2-2 for the parts outside the CDR3, the full variable domain is KAGVTQTPRYLIKTRGQQVTLSCSPISGHRSVSWYQQTPGQGLQFLFEYFSETQRNKGNFPGRFSGRQFSNSRSEMNVSTLELGDSALYLCASSPDLNRNTGELFFGEGSRLTVL.

The rearrangement joins TRBV10-3 to TRBJ2-3, with 8 bases matching TRBD1. The CDR3 runs 19 residues. Looked up from germline, CDR1 is ENHRY and CDR2 is SYGVKD. V shed 6 bases, J shed 4 bases, and the junction held 21 bases outside the gene matches. As DNA, the CDR3 is TGTGCCATCAGCCGTGACAGGGGCTGGTCGGGAGAGTCAGCAGATACGCAGTATTTT. Residues: CAISRDRGWSGESADTQYF.

This clonotype came up many times. This sequence joins TRBV3-1 and TRBJ1-6; D is ambiguous. The CDR3 runs to 16 residues. Per germline, CDR1 LGHDT and CDR2 YNNKEL (reference sequence). With 0 bases removed from V and 7 bases from J, the gap between germline ends came to 13 bases. This CDR3 is CASSQETVNGNSPLHF. The CDR3 bases are TGTGCCAGCAGCCAAGAGACGGTCAATGGGAATTCACCCCTCCACTTT.